This TCR beta chain was sequenced in a study of shared clonotypes between healthy human individuals. In the study overall: CD8 memory received one plate per donor, CD8 naive two, CD4 memory three and CD4 naive three.

The naive CD8 subset, CD45RO-negative cells positively selected for CCR7, excluded terminally differentiated effector memory CD45RA+ cells. The germline V gene has CDR1 SGHAT and CDR2 FQNNGV. V dropped 3 bases and J dropped 7 bases, with 9 bases sitting between them. The CDR3 totals 12 residues. A note on this clone: The target antigen is unknown.

Profiling relied on immunoSEQ multiplex PCR, and the TCRdb table lists in-frame clones only, not all of them. The sample contains approximately 2,200,000 clones, more than 85% of which appear only once. Findings and limits, study-wide: Among the subsets, naive ones generally showed larger estimated richness than memory ones. Sampling was confined to blood; repertoires within tissues likely differ. Clonotypes shared by all four sorted-subset donors had higher generation probabilities than non-shared clonotypes.

The sample taken for sequencing was naive CD8+ T cells from PBMCs. The TCR comes from a man aged 18 to 29 in good health. Some clones in this sample may be carry-over from other donors' samples. J is TRBJ1-1 and V is TRBV11-2; D not certain. The CDR3 reads CASSFIRLEAFF. CDR3 coding DNA: TGTGCCAGCAGCTTTATTAGGCTTGAAGCTTTCTTT.